This T cell receptor (beta chain) appears in the sequencing data of a study of blood T cell repertoires in COVID-19. Study-level information: The origin of the acute and convalescent COVID-19 samples was the United States, Italy and Spain. Sample material is recorded as cDNA or gDNA derived from T cells, B-cell-depleted T cells, or PBMCs.

V was trimmed by 6 bases and J by 2 bases, leaving 10 bases between them. The CDR3 has 13 amino acids. Looked up from germline, CDR1 is MNHNY and CDR2 is SVGAGI (reference sequence). Methods used by the authors: How many nucleated cells were present was estimated from reference gene primer amplification. Sequenced by immunoSEQ multiplex PCR; TCRdb stores in-frame clones only, minus some. The DNA was the basis for D and trimming; V, J and clone size are from that table. The table has about 220,000 clones, approximately 78% seen once. Seattle cases were enrolled at active infection and followed longitudinally.

Sequencing was done on a sample of peripheral blood. The chain employs TRBV6-6 and TRBJ1-2, with D perhaps TRBD1 (6 bases). This sequence originates from a woman older than 75 with COVID-19, enrolled during active disease. This chain's CDR3 is CASSPTGNYGYTF. In nucleotides, the CDR3 is TGTGCCAGCAGCCCAACAGGGAACTATGGCTACACCTTC.